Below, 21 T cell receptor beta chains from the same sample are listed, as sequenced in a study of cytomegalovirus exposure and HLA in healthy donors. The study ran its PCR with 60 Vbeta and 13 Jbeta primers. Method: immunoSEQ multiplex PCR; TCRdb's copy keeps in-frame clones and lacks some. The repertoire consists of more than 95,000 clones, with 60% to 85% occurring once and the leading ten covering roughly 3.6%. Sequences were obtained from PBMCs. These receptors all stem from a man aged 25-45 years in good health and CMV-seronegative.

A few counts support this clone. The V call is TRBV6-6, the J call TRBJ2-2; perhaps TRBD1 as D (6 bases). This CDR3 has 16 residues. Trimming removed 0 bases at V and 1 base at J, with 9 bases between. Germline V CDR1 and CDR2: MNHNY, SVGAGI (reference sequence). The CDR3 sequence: CASSYSWDKNTGELFF. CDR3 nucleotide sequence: TGTGCCAGCAGTTACTCATGGGACAAGAACACCGGGGAGCTGTTTTTT.

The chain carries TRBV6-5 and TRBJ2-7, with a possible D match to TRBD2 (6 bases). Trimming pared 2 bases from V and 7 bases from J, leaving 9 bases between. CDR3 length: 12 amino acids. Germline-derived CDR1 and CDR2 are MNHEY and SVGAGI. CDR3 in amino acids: CASSYLGGEQYF. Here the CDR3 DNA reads TGTGCCAGCAGTTACCTTGGGGGGGAGCAGTACTTC.

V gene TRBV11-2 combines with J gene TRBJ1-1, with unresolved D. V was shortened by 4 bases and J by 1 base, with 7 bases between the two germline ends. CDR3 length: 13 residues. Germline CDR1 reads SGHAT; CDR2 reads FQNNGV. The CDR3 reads CASSYLRNTEAFF. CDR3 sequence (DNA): TGTGCCAGCAGCTACTTGAGGAACACTGAAGCTTTCTTT. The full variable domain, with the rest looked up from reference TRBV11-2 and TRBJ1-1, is EAGVAQSPRYKIIEKRQSVAFWCNPISGHATLYWYQQILGQGPKLLIQFQNNGVVDDSQLPKDRFSAERLKGVDSTLKIQPAKLEDSAVYLCASSYLRNTEAFFGQGTRLTVV.

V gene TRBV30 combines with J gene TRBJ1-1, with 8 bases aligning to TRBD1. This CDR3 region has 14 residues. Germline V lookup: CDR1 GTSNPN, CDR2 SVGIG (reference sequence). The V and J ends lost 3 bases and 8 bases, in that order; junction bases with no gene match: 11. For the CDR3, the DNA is TGTGCCTGGAGCCCCAGGGGGCAACTGGGAGAAGCTTTCTTT. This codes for CAWSPRGQLGEAFF.

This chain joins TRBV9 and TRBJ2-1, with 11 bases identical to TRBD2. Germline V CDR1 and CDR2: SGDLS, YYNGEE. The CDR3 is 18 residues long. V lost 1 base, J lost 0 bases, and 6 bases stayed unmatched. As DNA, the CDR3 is TGTGCCAGCAGCGTACTGGGACTAGCGGAAAGCTCCTACAATGAGCAGTTCTTC. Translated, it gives CASSVLGLAESSYNEQFF.

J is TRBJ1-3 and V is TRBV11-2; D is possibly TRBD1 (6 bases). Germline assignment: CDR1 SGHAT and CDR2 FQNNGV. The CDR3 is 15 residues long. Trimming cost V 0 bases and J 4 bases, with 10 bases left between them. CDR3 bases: TGTGCCAGCAGCTTAGACCAGGGGCCAGGAAACACCATATATTTT. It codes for CASSLDQGPGNTIYF.

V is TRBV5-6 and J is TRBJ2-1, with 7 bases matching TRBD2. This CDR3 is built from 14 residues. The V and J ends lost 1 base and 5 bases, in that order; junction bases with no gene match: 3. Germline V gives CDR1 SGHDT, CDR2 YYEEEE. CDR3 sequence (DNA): TGTGCCAGCAGCTTGAGCGGGGTCCACAATGAGCAGTTCTTC. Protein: CASSLSGVHNEQFF.

The CDR3, as DNA: TGTGCCAGCAGCTTAACTATAGATAATGAAAAACTGTTTTTT. Protein sequence: CASSLTIDNEKLFF. V gene TRBV7-2 combines with J gene TRBJ1-4; D uncertain. The CDR3 consists of 14 residues. V was clipped by 2 bases and J by 4 bases, with 8 bases between them. Per the germline V gene, CDR1 is SGHTA and CDR2 is FQGNSA.

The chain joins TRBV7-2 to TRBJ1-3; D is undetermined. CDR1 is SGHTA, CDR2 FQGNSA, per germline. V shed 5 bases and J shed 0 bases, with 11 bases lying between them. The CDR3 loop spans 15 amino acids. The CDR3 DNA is TGTGCCAGCAGCCCTCAAGGGAGCTCTGGAAACACCATATATTTT. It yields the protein CASSPQGSSGNTIYF.

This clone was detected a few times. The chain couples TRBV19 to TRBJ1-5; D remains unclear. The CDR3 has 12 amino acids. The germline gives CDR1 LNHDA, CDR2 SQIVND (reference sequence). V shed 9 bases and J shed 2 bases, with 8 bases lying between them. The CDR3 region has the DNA TGTGCCAGCCAACGGGGCAATCAGCCCCAGCATTTT. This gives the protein CASQRGNQPQHF.

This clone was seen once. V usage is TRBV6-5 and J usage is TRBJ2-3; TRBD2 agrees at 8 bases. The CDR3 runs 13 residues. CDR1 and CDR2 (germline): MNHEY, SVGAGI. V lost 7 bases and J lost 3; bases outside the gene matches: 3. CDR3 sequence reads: CASKGGRTDTQYF. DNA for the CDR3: TGTGCCAGCAAGGGCGGGAGGACAGATACGCAGTATTTT.

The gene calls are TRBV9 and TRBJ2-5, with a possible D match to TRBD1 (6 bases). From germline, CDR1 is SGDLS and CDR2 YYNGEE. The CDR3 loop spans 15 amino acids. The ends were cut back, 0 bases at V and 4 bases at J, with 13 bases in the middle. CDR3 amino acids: CASSVATGMIETQYF. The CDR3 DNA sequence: TGTGCCAGCAGCGTAGCAACAGGGATGATAGAGACCCAGTACTTC. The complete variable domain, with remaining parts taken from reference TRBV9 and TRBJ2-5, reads DSGVTQTPKHLITATGQRVTLRCSPRSGDLSVYWYQQSLDQGLQFLIQYYNGEERAKGNILERFSAQQFPDLHSELNLSSLELGDSALYFCASSVATGMIETQYFGPGTRLLVL.

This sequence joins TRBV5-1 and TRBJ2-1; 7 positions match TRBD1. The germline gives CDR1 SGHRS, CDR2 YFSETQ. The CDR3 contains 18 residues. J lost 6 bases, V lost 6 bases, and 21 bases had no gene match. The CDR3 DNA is TGCGCCAGCATTGAGGGGGCCTCCGCGAATTCAGGGGCCAATGAGCAGTTCTTC. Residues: CASIEGASANSGANEQFF.

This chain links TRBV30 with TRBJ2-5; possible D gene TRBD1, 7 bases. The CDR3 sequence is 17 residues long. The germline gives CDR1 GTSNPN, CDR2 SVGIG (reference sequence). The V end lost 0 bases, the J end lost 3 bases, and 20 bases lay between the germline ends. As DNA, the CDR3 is TGTGCCTGGAGTGTACTAGGAGGGGGCAAGAGTAAAGAGACCCAGTACTTC. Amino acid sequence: CAWSVLGGGKSKETQYF.

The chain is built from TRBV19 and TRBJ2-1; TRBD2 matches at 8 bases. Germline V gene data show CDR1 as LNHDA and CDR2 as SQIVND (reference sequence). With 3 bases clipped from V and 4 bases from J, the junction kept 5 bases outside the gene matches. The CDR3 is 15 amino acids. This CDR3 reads CASSMRGALYNEQFF. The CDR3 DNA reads TGTGCCAGTAGTATGCGGGGGGCCCTTTACAATGAGCAGTTCTTC.

The CDR3 loop reads CASSLGTSMDTQYF. The CDR3 DNA sequence: TGCGCCAGCAGCTTGGGGACTAGCATGGATACGCAGTATTTT. This rearrangement joins TRBV5-1 to TRBJ2-3; the match to TRBD2 covers 8 bases. Germline V lookup: CDR1 SGHRS, CDR2 YFSETQ. V was clipped by 0 bases and J by 6 bases; unmatched bases: 3. This CDR3 is 14 amino acids long.

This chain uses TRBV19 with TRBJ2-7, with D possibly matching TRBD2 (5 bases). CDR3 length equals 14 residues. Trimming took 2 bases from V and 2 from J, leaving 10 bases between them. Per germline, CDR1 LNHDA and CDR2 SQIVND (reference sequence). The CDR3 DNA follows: TGTGCCAGTAGTATACCCGGGAATACCTACGAGCAGTACTTC. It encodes CASSIPGNTYEQYF.

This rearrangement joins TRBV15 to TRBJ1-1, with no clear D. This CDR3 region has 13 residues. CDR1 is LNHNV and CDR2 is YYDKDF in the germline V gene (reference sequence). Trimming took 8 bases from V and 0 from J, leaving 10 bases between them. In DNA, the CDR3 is TGTGCCACCGAGCGAACTATGAACACTGAAGCTTTCTTT. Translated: CATERTMNTEAFF.

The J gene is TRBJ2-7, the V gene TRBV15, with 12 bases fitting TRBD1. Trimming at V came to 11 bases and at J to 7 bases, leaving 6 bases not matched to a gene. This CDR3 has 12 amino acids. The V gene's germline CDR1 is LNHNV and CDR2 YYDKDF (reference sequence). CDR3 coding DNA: TGTGCCGCGGGACAGGGGGCGGGGGAGCAGTACTTC. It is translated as CAAGQGAGEQYF.

CDR3 protein: CASSQWALNQETQYF. As DNA, the CDR3 is TGCGCCAGCAGCCAATGGGCACTCAACCAAGAGACCCAGTACTTC. The V call is TRBV4-1, the J call TRBJ2-5; unclear D gene. Germline V gives CDR1 MGHRA, CDR2 YSYEKL. The CDR3 sequence is 15 residues long. Trimming stripped 2 bases from V and 0 bases from J, with 10 bases between.

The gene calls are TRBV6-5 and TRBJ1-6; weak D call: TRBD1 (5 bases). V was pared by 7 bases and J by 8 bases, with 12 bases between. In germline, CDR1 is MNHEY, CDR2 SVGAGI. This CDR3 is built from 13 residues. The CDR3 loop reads CASTVGLYSPLHF. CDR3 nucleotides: TGTGCCAGCACAGTGGGACTGTATTCACCCCTCCACTTT.